This is a list of T cell receptor beta chains from one sample in a study of cytomegalovirus exposure and HLA in healthy donors. Profiled with immunoSEQ multiplex PCR; TCRdb holds only in-frame clones, not every one. The repertoire has under 200,000 clones, roughly 84% of them found once; the top ten carry around 1.5%. Source material: PBMCs. The receptors shown here come from a male donor in good health and CMV-seronegative. The CDR3 runs from the conserved cysteine through the conserved F or W. The order of the fields is D gene, clone size, J gene, V gene, CDR3 DNA, CDR3 protein. The D gene is left open where the match is weak. Where a row states a size, it is once, few, many or the class of an expanded clone; other rows omit it.

D: TRBD1
size: .
J: TRBJ2-4
V: TRBV29-1
DNA: TGCAGCGCCCTGGACAGGGGGAATGTATGGCCCAAAAACATTCAGTACTTC
CDR3: CSALDRGNVWPKNIQYF

D: .
size: .
J: TRBJ2-7
V: TRBV28
DNA: TGTGCCAGCAGTTCGCCATCGGGACAACCCTACGAGCAGTACTTC
CDR3: CASSSPSGQPYEQYF

D: .
size: .
J: TRBJ1-3
V: TRBV4-1
DNA: TGCGCCAGCAGCCAAGAGGGAGGGGCTCTGGGAAACACCATATATTTT
CDR3: CASSQEGGALGNTIYF

D: .
size: once
J: TRBJ1-3
V: TRBV4-1
DNA: TGCGCCAGCAGCCAAGACAGCTCTGGAAACACCATATATTTT
CDR3: CASSQDSSGNTIYF

D: TRBD2
size: .
J: TRBJ2-7
V: TRBV19
DNA: TGTGCCAGTAGTATAGATAGCGGGTCCTACGAGCAGTACTTC
CDR3: CASSIDSGSYEQYF

D: TRBD1
size: .
J: TRBJ2-3
V: TRBV15
DNA: TGTGCCACCAGCAAAAGGACAGGAGACACAGATACGCAGTATTTT
CDR3: CATSKRTGDTDTQYF

D: TRBD2
size: .
J: TRBJ2-3
V: TRBV7-3
DNA: TGTGCCAGCAGCCCTGGACTAGGGGTTGATACGCAGTATTTT
CDR3: CASSPGLGVDTQYF

D: .
size: .
J: TRBJ2-7
V: TRBV9
DNA: TGTGCCAGCAGCGTAGGGGGCGTTGGCTACGAGCAGTACTTC
CDR3: CASSVGGVGYEQYF

D: .
size: .
J: TRBJ2-7
V: TRBV27
DNA: TGTGCCAGCAGTCCAAATACTCTGGCCTACGAGCAGTACTTC
CDR3: CASSPNTLAYEQYF

D: TRBD1
size: .
J: TRBJ1-5
V: TRBV27
DNA: TGTGCCAGCAGTTTATTCCGGACAGGGCGGAGGGAGGGCGATCAGCCCCAGCATTTT
CDR3: CASSLFRTGRREGDQPQHF

D: TRBD1
size: .
J: TRBJ1-2
V: TRBV5-4
DNA: TGTGCCAGCAGCTTGGGGGGGACAGGGTTGGACTATGGCTACACCTTC
CDR3: CASSLGGTGLDYGYTF

D: .
size: .
J: TRBJ1-1
V: TRBV10-3
DNA: TGTGCCATCAGTGACGGGACAATCGAGACTGAAGCTTTCTTT
CDR3: CAISDGTIETEAFF

D: .
size: .
J: TRBJ2-7
V: TRBV15
DNA: TGTGCCACCAGCAGAGATCGAGGCAGGGGTTCCTACGAGCAGTACTTC
CDR3: CATSRDRGRGSYEQYF

D: .
size: .
J: TRBJ1-4
V: TRBV14
DNA: TGTGCCAGCAGCCGTATGCGGGTAACTAATGAAAAACTGTTTTTT
CDR3: CASSRMRVTNEKLFF

D: TRBD1
size: .
J: TRBJ2-4
V: TRBV7-9
DNA: TGTTCCAGCAGCTTAGCGTACGGGACAGGGAGATCCAAAAACATTCAGTACTTC
CDR3: CSSSLAYGTGRSKNIQYF

D: .
size: few
J: TRBJ1-5
V: TRBV14
DNA: TGTGCCAGCAGCTCCCCAGGGCAAGGAAATCAGCCCCAGCATTTT
CDR3: CASSSPGQGNQPQHF

D: .
size: .
J: TRBJ2-7
V: TRBV5-6
DNA: TGTGCCAGCAGCCATCGAGGGCATCCCAGTACCTACGAGCAGTACTTC
CDR3: CASSHRGHPSTYEQYF